Sequencing of this T cell receptor (beta chain) was carried out in a study of blood T cell repertoires in COVID-19. V lost 0 bases and J lost 4; bases outside the gene matches: 5. The CDR3 covers 16 residues. Germline values: CDR1 SQVTM, CDR2 ANQGSEA. Method: immunoSEQ multiplex PCR; TCRdb's copy keeps in-frame clones and lacks some. This table has fewer than 130,000 clones, over 65% appearing once. The receptor's source is a woman at least 80 years old with acute or convalescent COVID-19. V and J are TRBV29-1 and TRBJ2-1; 11 nucleotides align to TRBD1. The specimen sequenced was peripheral blood. Written as DNA, the CDR3 is TGCAGCGTTGAAGACGCGGGACAGGGGGTGTACAATGAGCAGTTCTTC. This codes for CSVEDAGQGVYNEQFF.